A selection of T cell receptor beta chains follows, all from one sample in a study of blood T cell repertoires in COVID-19. Sequenced by immunoSEQ multiplex PCR; TCRdb stores in-frame clones only, minus some. Of 220,000 or so clones in the sample, roughly 80% were seen once. Sample: peripheral blood. Receptor source: a young man with active or convalescent COVID-19. The CDR3 runs from the conserved cysteine through the conserved F or W. A D gene is named only where the DNA matches it firmly. Only part of the rows carry a size: once, few, many, or a class if the clone is expanded.

>-|TRBJ1-5|TRBD1|TRBV28
TGTGCCAGCAGTCTACCGACAGGGAGGCAGCCCCAGCATTTT
CASSLPTGRQPQHF
>few|TRBJ1-5|-|TRBV12-3/TRBV12-4
TGTGCCAGCAATAGGGGATTCCAGCCCCAGCATTTT
CASNRGFQPQHF
>-|TRBJ2-3|TRBD2|TRBV7-9
TGTGCCAGCAGCCTCGGGACTAGCGGCCGCACAGATACGCAGTATTTT
CASSLGTSGRTDTQYF
>once|TRBJ1-3|TRBD1|TRBV3-1/TRBV3-2
TGTGCCAGCAGACAGGGGGCGACTGGAAACACCATATATTTT
CASRQGATGNTIYF
>-|TRBJ1-4|-|TRBV7-9
TGTGCCAGCAGCTTTGGACAGAATGAAAAACTGTTTTTT
CASSFGQNEKLFF
>-|TRBJ2-2|TRBD1|TRBV2
TGTGCCAGCAGGACAGGGTCGAGCACCGGGGAGCTGTTTTTT
CASRTGSSTGELFF
>-|TRBJ1-3|-|TRBV18
TGTGCCAGCTCACCACAGACGGGTCCTGGAAACACCATATATTTT
CASSPQTGPGNTIYF
>-|TRBJ2-3|TRBD2|TRBV6-2/TRBV6-3
TGTGCCAGCAGTTACCCGATAGAAAGCGGGGTGATGTGGGATACGCAGTATTTT
CASSYPIESGVMWDTQYF
>-|TRBJ1-2|-|TRBV6-5
TGTGCCAGCAGTCCAGGGGTCTATGGCTACACCTTC
CASSPGVYGYTF
>-|TRBJ1-1|-|TRBV24-1
TGTGCCACCAGTGACCTCCCTCAGGGTCCTGAAGCTTTCTTT
CATSDLPQGPEAFF
>-|TRBJ2-3|-|TRBV5-1
TGCGCCAGCAGCTTTAGGGGCGCCTACACAGATACGCAGTATTTT
CASSFRGAYTDTQYF
>-|TRBJ1-1|-|TRBV30
TGTGCCTGGAGTGTAGGGGACACTGAAGCTTTCTTT
CAWSVGDTEAFF
>-|TRBJ2-5|TRBD2|TRBV5-4
TGTGCCAGCAGCTCCCCTAGCGGGGGGGCCCCCCAAGAGACCCAGTACTTC
CASSSPSGGAPQETQYF
>few|TRBJ1-5|TRBD1|TRBV4-2
TGTGCCAGCAGCCAAGATTCGGACAGGGGAGGTCAGCCCCAGCATTTT
CASSQDSDRGGQPQHF
>-|TRBJ1-2|TRBD1|TRBV7-9
TGTGCCAGTGTAAATGGACAGGAGTTTTTCTATGGCTACACCTTC
CASVNGQEFFYGYTF
>-|TRBJ2-5|-|TRBV12-3/TRBV12-4
TGTGCCAGCAGTTTACAGGGGCTGGAGACCCAGTACTTC
CASSLQGLETQYF
>once|TRBJ1-1|-|TRBV2
TGTGCCAGCAGTCCCAGGGCGGGGAGCACTGAAGCTTTCTTT
CASSPRAGSTEAFF
>-|TRBJ2-7|TRBD1|TRBV12-5
TGTGCTAGTGGTTTGGGACAGGGATACGAGCAGTACTTC
CASGLGQGYEQYF
>-|TRBJ1-1|TRBD1|TRBV7-9
TGTGCCAGCAGCCGAAACCCCGGGACAGGGGACACTGAAGCTTTCTTT
CASSRNPGTGDTEAFF
>few|TRBJ2-5|TRBD2|TRBV10-3
TGTGCCATCAGTGAGCCAGCGGGACAAGAGACCCAGTACTTC
CAISEPAGQETQYF
>-|TRBJ2-2|TRBD1|TRBV5-1
TGCGCCAGCAGCTTGTCGACAGGGGCGAACACCGGGGAGCTGTTTTTT
CASSLSTGANTGELFF
>-|TRBJ1-6|TRBD1|TRBV2
TGTGCCAGCAGTGAAGCGCGTACAGGGGAAAATTCACCCCTCCACTTT
CASSEARTGENSPLHF
>-|TRBJ2-1|TRBD1|TRBV3-1/TRBV3-2
TGTGCCAGCAGCCAACCCCCCCTTGACAGGGGGTTATACAATGAGCAGTTCTTC
CASSQPPLDRGLYNEQFF
>-|TRBJ1-1|-|TRBV4-1
TGCGCCAGCAAAGCGGGTCTACAAACTGAAGCTTTCTTT
CASKAGLQTEAFF
>-|TRBJ2-5|-|TRBV6-6
TGTGCCAGCAGTGGAGAGTGGCAAGAGACCCAGTACTTC
CASSGEWQETQYF
>-|TRBJ2-2|TRBD1|TRBV7-3
TGTGCCAGCAGCGACCCCGGGACAGCGAACACCGGGGAGCTGTTTTTT
CASSDPGTANTGELFF
>-|TRBJ2-5|TRBD1|TRBV29-1
TGCAGCGCCGGCCCCACAGGGGTGGGGGAGACCCAGTACTTC
CSAGPTGVGETQYF
>-|TRBJ2-7|TRBD1|TRBV2
TGTGCCAGCAGAGCGGACAGGGGGATTCTTGCCAACGAGCAGTACTTC
CASRADRGILANEQYF
>few|TRBJ1-2|TRBD1|TRBV7-9
TGTGCCAGCAGCCACCGGGACAGCTATGGCTACACCTTC
CASSHRDSYGYTF
>-|TRBJ1-5|TRBD1|TRBV11-3
TGTGCCAGCAGCTTGGCGAGTCGGGACAGGGAGGTTGGGCGCAATCAGCCCCAGCATTTT
CASSLASRDREVGRNQPQHF
>-|TRBJ2-1|TRBD2|TRBV18
TGTGCCAGCTCAATCGGGACTAGCGGCTCCTACAATGAGCAGTTCTTC
CASSIGTSGSYNEQFF
>-|TRBJ1-6|-|TRBV28
TGTGCCAGCAGGGAGACTAGGGTGCGCGACTCACCCCTCCACTTT
CASRETRVRDSPLHF
>-|TRBJ2-7|-|TRBV7-2
TGTGCCAGCAGCTTATACGGGGTGACCTACGAGCAGTACTTC
CASSLYGVTYEQYF
>-|TRBJ2-3|-|TRBV9
TGTGCCAGCAGCGCCCATACAGATACGCAGTATTTT
CASSAHTDTQYF
>-|TRBJ2-3|-|TRBV4-3
TGCGCCAGCAGCCGCGGCACCTCAGATACGCAGTATTTT
CASSRGTSDTQYF
>-|TRBJ2-5|TRBD2|TRBV9
TGTGCCAGCAGCGTAGGAGCCAGCGGGGGGCCGGAGACCCAGTACTTC
CASSVGASGGPETQYF
>few|TRBJ1-3|-|TRBV3-1/TRBV3-2
TGTGCCAGCAGCGACCGGGGGGCACATGGAAACACCATATATTTT
CASSDRGAHGNTIYF
>-|TRBJ2-1|-|TRBV5-4
TGTGCCAGCACAATGGTGGGCGAGCAGTTCTTC
CASTMVGEQFF
>-|TRBJ2-7|-|TRBV7-2
TGTGCCAGCAGTATCCCCGGTCTCTACGAGCAGTACTTC
CASSIPGLYEQYF
>-|TRBJ2-7|TRBD1|TRBV7-2
TGTGCCAGCAACTCCGGGACAGGACCCTACGAGCAGTACTTC
CASNSGTGPYEQYF
>-|TRBJ2-7|TRBD2|TRBV7-9
TGTGCCAGCAGCTTAGCCGTACTAGCGGGATACGGCGAGCAGTACTTC
CASSLAVLAGYGEQYF
>-|TRBJ1-1|-|TRBV5-6
TGTGCCAGCAGCTTGAGTGGGCCAGGGAAAGGGAGGTACACTGAAGCTTTCTTT
CASSLSGPGKGRYTEAFF
>-|TRBJ2-1|TRBD2|TRBV5-1
TGCGCCAGCAGCTTGAGGGAGGGAAACAATGAGCAGTTCTTC
CASSLREGNNEQFF
>-|TRBJ2-7|-|TRBV5-1
TGCGCCAGCAGCTTGGGGCTAGCAATCCACGAGCAGTACTTC
CASSLGLAIHEQYF
>-|TRBJ1-5|-|TRBV2
TGTGCCAGCAGTGAATCGGAGGGGAGGCAGCCCCAGCATTTT
CASSESEGRQPQHF
>-|TRBJ1-5|-|TRBV28
TGTGCCAGCAGTCGCGGGGAGCGGGCAGCCTATAGCAATCAGCCCCAGCATTTT
CASSRGERAAYSNQPQHF
>-|TRBJ2-7|-|TRBV6-4
TGTGCCAGCAGTGAGGCGGTTCACCTCTACGAGCAGTACTTC
CASSEAVHLYEQYF
>-|TRBJ1-2|-|TRBV9
TGTGCCAGCAGCGCCCAGGGTACTAACTATGGCTACACCTTC
CASSAQGTNYGYTF
>few|TRBJ2-1|TRBD2|TRBV18
TGTGCCAGCTCACCACCGGGACTAACTAACAATGAGCAGTTCTTC
CASSPPGLTNNEQFF
>few|TRBJ1-2|-|TRBV6-5
TGTGCCAGCAAAATCTCTCAGGGGACCCCCTATGGCTACACCTTC
CASKISQGTPYGYTF
>few|TRBJ2-1|-|TRBV5-1
TGCGCCAGCAGCTCTCCTCGGAATGAGCAGTTCTTC
CASSSPRNEQFF
>-|TRBJ2-2|-|TRBV10-3
TGTGCCACCAGCGGCGCCCCGGGGACCGGGGAGCTGTTTTTT
CATSGAPGTGELFF
>-|TRBJ1-1|TRBD1|TRBV29-1
TGCAGCGCTCGGACAGGGATGAACACTGAAGCTTTCTTT
CSARTGMNTEAFF
>once|TRBJ2-1|-|TRBV5-1
TGCGCCAGCAGCACGAGCTCCTACAATGAGCAGTTCTTC
CASSTSSYNEQFF
>-|TRBJ2-2|-|TRBV4-3
TGCGCCAGCAGTCTTCACTTGAGTCCCAACGCCGGGGAGCTGTTTTTT
CASSLHLSPNAGELFF
>few|TRBJ2-5|TRBD2|TRBV12-5
TGTGCTAGTGCCACTAGCGGGAGTTCGGAGACCCAGTACTTC
CASATSGSSETQYF
>-|TRBJ1-1|TRBD1|TRBV30
TGTGCCTGGAGTGTACCCAGGGGGACAGCGAACACTGAAGCTTTCTTT
CAWSVPRGTANTEAFF
>-|TRBJ1-4|-|TRBV5-5
TGTGCCAGCAGCTCCAGGGACATAACTAATGAAAAACTGTTTTTT
CASSSRDITNEKLFF